This TCR beta chain was sequenced in a study of blood T cells in healthy people across ages (dated by TCRdb to about 2015). For the wider study: In model experiments, template switching captured about one uniquely barcoded TCR beta cDNA molecule for every two T cells. Using deep sequencing normalized with unique cDNA molecular identifiers, the study measured how TCR beta repertoire diversity changes with age. To avoid experimental bias, donors of different ages were spread randomly across the sequencing lanes. Donors were grouped into four age groups: young (average roughly 15 years), middle-aged (over 35), aged (over 55) and long-lived (approximately 82). For two donors (one aged 18 to 29 and one aged 80 or older), the study analyzed two additional independent replicas of 1 million unique cDNA reads from the same blood draw.

Library method: 5' RACE. TCRdb lists the instrument as Illumina HiSeq 2500. The second PCR ran for roughly 7 to 11 cycles and used a J-beta primer mix along with a sample-barcoded 5' primer. A template-switch 5' adaptor carrying 12 random nucleotides introduced a unique molecular identifier onto each TCR beta cDNA molecule. Each sample yielded at least 2.5 million CDR3-containing paired-end reads. The Mint cDNA synthesis kit, primed by a TRBC-specific oligonucleotide, was used to synthesize first-strand cDNA from all RNA. After uracil-DNA glycosylase treatment, a first 18-cycle PCR used universal primers M1SS and BC2_uni_R on all cDNA. Turning to the authors' computational methods: For normalization, 1 million high-quality reads were randomly selected from each sample, with every read carrying a distinct molecular identifier. Instead of being binned into consensus sequences, reads with shared molecular identifiers were discarded. CDR3 identification, clonotype clustering and error correction used MiTCR with a Q25 quality threshold and the strictest error-elimination algorithm. A nonparametric unseen species model with Euler transformation was used to estimate a lower bound on total TCR beta diversity. The public reads were quality trimmed at Q25 with fastp and then assembled into clones with MiXCR by TCRdb, keeping productive beta chains. One record per CDR3 amino acid sequence lists the most common genes and DNA. For this entry, the V and J calls and clone size follow TCRdb and not the study's own pipeline. The sample table lists roughly 1,500,000 distinct CDR3 sequences, 42% of them with a count of one. Roughly 7.7% of the sample is held by the ten biggest clonotypes.

Paper-wide results and their limitations: Compared with the aged group, the long-lived group had more naive CD4+ T cells, fewer expanded clones and increased TCR diversity, a pattern suggesting age selection. Observed TCR beta diversity per million T cells fell roughly linearly with age, and a significant reduction was already apparent by age approximately 40. Total diversity estimates from one million sequenced T cells were considered lower bounds and underestimates. Bulk unsorted PBMC profiling prevented conclusive comparison of naive and antigen-experienced compartments. Donor CMV infection status was unknown, potentially confounding age-related changes in expanded clonotypes. Observed TCR beta diversity correlated strongly with the percentage of naive T cells measured by flow cytometry.

The donors were roughly 39 Caucasian individuals from Russia, aged 6 to 90 years, who were systemically healthy. Around 10 milliliters of peripheral blood were drawn from each donor into EDTA-treated Vacutainer tubes. PBMCs were isolated by Ficoll-Paque density-gradient centrifugation, with at least 6 million obtained per sample. Total RNA, at least 5 micrograms per sample, was extracted from PBMCs with Trizol reagent. For every donor, flow cytometry on a PBMC aliquot measured the percentage of naive CD45RAhigh/CD27high T cells. With respect to this clonotype: What this receptor recognizes is not known. Per-base quality was not reported, and no clone a single base away is much larger than it.

V loses 5 bases, J loses 6 bases, and the germline ends lie 11 bases apart. CDR1 and CDR2 were assigned from the germline V gene as SGHVS and FNYEAQ. Measured from the cysteine to the phenylalanine, the CDR3 is 13 residues long. Only the CDR3 portion is preserved as DNA: 39 bases, with reading frame beginning at the first base. The chain links TRBV7-6 with TRBJ1-5; tentative D gene TRBD1, with 5 bases matching. What was sequenced was blood. This TCR was recovered from a woman aged 18-35 years in good health. The CDR3 sequence is CASSGGGPQPQHF. The nucleotides are TGTGCCAGCAGCGGGGGGGGACCTCAGCCCCAGCATTTT.